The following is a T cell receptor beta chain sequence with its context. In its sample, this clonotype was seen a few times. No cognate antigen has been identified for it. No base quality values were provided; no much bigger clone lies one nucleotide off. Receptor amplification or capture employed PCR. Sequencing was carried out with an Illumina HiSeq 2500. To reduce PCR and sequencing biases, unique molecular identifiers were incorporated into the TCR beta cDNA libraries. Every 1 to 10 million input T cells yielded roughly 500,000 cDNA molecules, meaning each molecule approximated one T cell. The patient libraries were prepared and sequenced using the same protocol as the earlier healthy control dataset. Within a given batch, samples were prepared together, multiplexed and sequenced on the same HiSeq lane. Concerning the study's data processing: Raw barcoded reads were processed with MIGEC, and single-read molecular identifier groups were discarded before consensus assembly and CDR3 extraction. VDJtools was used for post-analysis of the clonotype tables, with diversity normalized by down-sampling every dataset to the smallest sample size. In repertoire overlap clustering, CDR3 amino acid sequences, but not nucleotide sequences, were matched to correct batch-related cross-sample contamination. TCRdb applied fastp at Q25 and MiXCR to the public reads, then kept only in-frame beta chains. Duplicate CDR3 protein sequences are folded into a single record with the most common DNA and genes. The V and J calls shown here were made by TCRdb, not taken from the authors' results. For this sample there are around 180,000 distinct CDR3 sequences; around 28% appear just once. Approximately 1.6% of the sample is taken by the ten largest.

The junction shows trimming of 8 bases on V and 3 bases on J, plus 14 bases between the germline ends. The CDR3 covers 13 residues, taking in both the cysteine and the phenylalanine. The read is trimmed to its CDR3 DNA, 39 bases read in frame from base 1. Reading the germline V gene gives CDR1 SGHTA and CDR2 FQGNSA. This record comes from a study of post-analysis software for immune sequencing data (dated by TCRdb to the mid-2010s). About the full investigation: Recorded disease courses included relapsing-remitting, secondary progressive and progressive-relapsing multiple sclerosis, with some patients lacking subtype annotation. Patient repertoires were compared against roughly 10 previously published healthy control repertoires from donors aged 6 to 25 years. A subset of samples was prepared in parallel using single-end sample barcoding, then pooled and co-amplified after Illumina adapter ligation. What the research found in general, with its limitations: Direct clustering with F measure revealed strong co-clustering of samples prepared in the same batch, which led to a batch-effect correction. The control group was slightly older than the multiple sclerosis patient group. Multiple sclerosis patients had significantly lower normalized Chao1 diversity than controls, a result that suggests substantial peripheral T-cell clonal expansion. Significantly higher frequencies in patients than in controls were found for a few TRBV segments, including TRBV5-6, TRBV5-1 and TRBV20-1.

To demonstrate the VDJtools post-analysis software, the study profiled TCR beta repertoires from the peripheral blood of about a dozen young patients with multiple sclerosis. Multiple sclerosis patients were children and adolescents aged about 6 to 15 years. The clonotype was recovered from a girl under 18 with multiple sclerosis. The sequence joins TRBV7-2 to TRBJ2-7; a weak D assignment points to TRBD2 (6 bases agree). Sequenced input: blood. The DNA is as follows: TGTGCCAGCGGTGACTGGAGGGGCTACGAGCAGTACTTC. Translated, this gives CASGDWRGYEQYF.